This TCR beta chain was identified during a study of regulatory T cells in long-lasting Graves disease. Turning to the study itself: Antithyroid drug intake by newly diagnosed Graves' patients had lasted under 3 months. General observations from the study: Those with persistent Graves' had less TCR diversity than newly diagnosed patients. There was favoring of TRBV28, TRBJ1-2 and TRBJ2-5 in persistent disease.

Time point here: newly diagnosed GD, antithyroid drugs for less than 3 months. PBMC-extracted RNA yielded the TCR library. V was shortened by 8 bases and J by 6 bases, with 16 bases between the two germline ends. CDR1 KGHSH and CDR2 LQKENI come from the germline V gene. CDR3 size: 13 residues. Libraries of TCR beta came from iRepertoire HTBI primers plus Arm-PCR of CDR3 regions. TCRdb ran MiXCR on the multiplex PCR reads and lists one entry per CDR3 protein. The repertoire has more than 300,000 distinct CDR3 sequences, around 16% of them found once; the top ten carry 20% to 25%. On this clonotype: Antigen: not known. The CDR3 does not end in the conserved phenylalanine or tryptophan, so this is likely a read error.

The specimen comprised peripheral blood mononuclear cells (PBMCs), sampled at new diagnosis, from a patient treated with antithyroid drugs. The rearrangement joins TRBV18 to TRBJ1-2; TRBD1 is a possible D gene (6 bases). The receptor comes from a female donor with Graves disease. CDR3 DNA sequence: TGTGCCAGCCTTCACTCACACAGGGATGGCTACACCTGC. Translated, it gives CASLHSHRDGYTC.